These 25 T cell receptor beta chains came from one sample sequenced in a study of cytomegalovirus exposure and HLA in healthy donors. Primers: 60 Vbeta forward and 13 Jbeta reverse. Profiled with immunoSEQ multiplex PCR; TCRdb holds only in-frame clones, not every one. The sample gives roughly 88,000 clones, approximately 76% of which show up once; roughly 5.4% is in the top ten. The sequencing input was PBMCs. The receptors here all came from a man under 40 in good health and CMV-seropositive.

The chain recombines TRBV6-6 with TRBJ2-3; 7 bases match TRBD1. Per germline, CDR1 MNHNY and CDR2 SVGAGI (reference sequence). The CDR3 runs to 15 residues. J lost 3 bases, V lost 5 bases, and 8 bases had no gene match. Here the CDR3 DNA reads TGTGCCAGCAGTACCCCGAGACAGGGAACAGATACGCAGTATTTT. This gives the protein CASSTPRQGTDTQYF.

The V call is TRBV6-5, the J call TRBJ2-7; 7 bases match TRBD2. Germline CDR1 MNHEY, CDR2 SVGAGI. This CDR3 has 15 residues. V shed 2 bases and J 5 bases; nucleotides not matched to a gene: 9. CDR3 sequence reads: CASSYLRGSGDEQYF. Here the CDR3 DNA reads TGTGCCAGCAGTTACCTGCGCGGGAGCGGCGACGAGCAGTACTTC.

This rearrangement joins TRBV5-5 to TRBJ2-7; TRBD2 might be the D (6 bases). Trimming removed 0 bases from V and 3 bases from J, with 7 bases in between. The length of the CDR3 is 13 residues. In germline, CDR1 is SGHKS, CDR2 YYEKEE (reference sequence). The CDR3 reads CASSLGGDYEQYV. The CDR3 DNA reads as TGTGCCAGCAGCTTGGGGGGGGACTACGAGCAGTACGTC.

The V gene is TRBV19, the J gene TRBJ1-5, with 11 nucleotides matching TRBD1. The V and J ends lost 5 bases and 2 bases, in that order; junction bases with no gene match: 5. CDR1 and CDR2 (germline): LNHDA, SQIVND (reference sequence). This CDR3 region has 16 residues. In DNA form, the CDR3 reads TGTGCCAGTAGTCTACAGGACAGGGGGCGCAATCAGCCCCAGCATTTT. Its protein product is CASSLQDRGRNQPQHF.

In this sample, this clone turned up a few times. The rearrangement joins TRBV15 to TRBJ1-1; 7 nucleotides match TRBD1. Per the germline V gene, CDR1 is LNHNV and CDR2 is YYDKDF (reference sequence). The J segment lost 0 bases and the V segment lost 7 bases, leaving 17 bases of the junction unmatched. The CDR3 is 18 amino acids. CDR3 sequence (DNA): TGTGCCACCACCAACGCTCCACATTCGACAGGGATGAACACTGAAGCTTTCTTT. It specifies CATTNAPHSTGMNTEAFF.

V and J are TRBV9 and TRBJ2-1, with D possibly being TRBD1 (5 bases). Trimming stripped 4 bases from V and 0 bases from J, with 14 bases between. The CDR3 has 16 residues. Germline V gene data show CDR1 as SGDLS and CDR2 as YYNGEE. The DNA of the CDR3 is TGTGCCAGCAGCCCCCAGGGCCGGAGCTCCTACAATGAGCAGTTCTTC. Translated, it gives CASSPQGRSSYNEQFF. The full variable domain, with the rest looked up from reference TRBV9 and TRBJ2-1, is DSGVTQTPKHLITATGQRVTLRCSPRSGDLSVYWYQQSLDQGLQFLIQYYNGEERAKGNILERFSAQQFPDLHSELNLSSLELGDSALYFCASSPQGRSSYNEQFFGPGTRLTVL.

The rearrangement links TRBV18 to TRBJ1-6; D gene uncertain. The germline V and J ends were trimmed by 3 bases and 10 bases, with 16 bases remaining between them. Germline V gene lookup returns CDR1 KGHSH and CDR2 LQKENI. The CDR3 is 15 residues long. The chain's CDR3 is CASSPPVVPGSPLHF. The CDR3 nucleotides read TGTGCCAGCTCACCCCCCGTGGTCCCCGGGTCACCCCTCCACTTT.

The chain uses TRBV7-2 and TRBJ2-1; D gene unclear. The germline V gene encodes CDR1 SGHTA and CDR2 FQGNSA. V lost 1 base and J 0 bases, leaving 7 bases between the germline ends. The CDR3 runs 15 residues. The CDR3: CASSLDYRSYNEQFF. The CDR3 nucleotides are TGTGCCAGCAGCTTAGACTACCGCTCCTACAATGAGCAGTTCTTC.

The chain has TRBV18 and TRBJ1-5; D may be TRBD1 (6 bases). The CDR3 contains 17 residues. The germline gives CDR1 KGHSH, CDR2 LQKENI. Trimming took off 1 base at V and 10 bases at J, with 23 bases between the two ends. In DNA, the CDR3 is TGTGCCAGCTCACCACGTGGGGGTACACAGGGAGAGGGACCCCAGCATTTT. Its translation: CASSPRGGTQGEGPQHF.

V gene TRBV19 combines with J gene TRBJ1-1; D is unclear. The ends were cut back, 1 base at V and 3 bases at J, with 12 bases in the middle. CDR1 LNHDA and CDR2 SQIVND come from the germline V gene (reference sequence). The CDR3 runs to 15 residues. The CDR3 region is CASSIASRGDTEAFF. DNA for the CDR3: TGTGCCAGTAGTATAGCTAGTCGGGGTGACACTGAAGCTTTCTTT.

The chain carries TRBV2 and TRBJ2-4; 9 bases fit TRBD2. The trim removed 6 bases at V and 0 bases at J, leaving 6 bases unmatched. Germline values: CDR1 SNHLY, CDR2 FYNNEI. This CDR3 region has 16 residues. CDR3 DNA sequence: TGTGCCAGCAGGGCACTAGCGGGTTTAGCCAAAAACATTCAGTACTTC. Its translation: CASRALAGLAKNIQYF.

V and J are TRBV6-1 and TRBJ2-7, with 10 bases fitting TRBD1. This CDR3 region has 15 residues. The ends lost 2 bases at V and 6 bases at J; junction bases unmatched: 7. Germline V gene lookup returns CDR1 MNHNS and CDR2 SASEGT. This CDR3 reads CASSEIDRGPSEQYV. CDR3 bases: TGTGCCAGCAGTGAAATCGACAGGGGGCCTAGCGAGCAGTACGTC.

There are a few counts of this clone. V is TRBV4-1 and J is TRBJ1-6, with D possibly being TRBD1 (5 bases). V was pared by 3 bases and J by 16 bases, with 13 bases between. The CDR3 consists of 12 residues. The germline V gene has CDR1 MGHRA and CDR2 YSYEKL. DNA of the CDR3: TGCGCCAGCAGCCAGGAGAGACAGTTTCTCCACTTT. Translation gives CASSQERQFLHF.

The rearrangement joins TRBV7-6 to TRBJ2-2; D gene unclear. Trimming stripped 1 base from V and 4 bases from J, with 13 bases between. The CDR3 runs to 16 residues. In germline, CDR1 is SGHVS, CDR2 FNYEAQ. CDR3 coding DNA: TGTGCCAGCAGCTTAGGGAGTACTCTCGGCACCGGGGAGCTGTTTTTT. It codes for CASSLGSTLGTGELFF. Full variable domain (remainder filled in from reference TRBV7-6 and TRBJ2-2): GAGVSQSPRYKVTKRGQDVALRCDPISGHVSLYWYRQALGQGPEFLTYFNYEAQQDKSGLPNDRFSAERPEGSISTLTIQRTEQRDSAMYRCASSLGSTLGTGELFFGEGSRLTVL.

V gene TRBV5-6 combines with J gene TRBJ2-6; the D gene is possibly TRBD2 (5 bases). The germline V and J ends were trimmed by 4 bases and 0 bases, with 14 bases remaining between them. This CDR3 comprises 17 residues. The germline V gene has CDR1 SGHDT and CDR2 YYEEEE. The CDR3 protein is CASSPSGGSSGANVLTF. The DNA of the CDR3 is TGTGCCAGCAGCCCTTCCGGAGGTTCCTCTGGGGCCAACGTCCTGACTTTC.

This clone came up once. The rearrangement uses TRBV10-3 and TRBJ2-3, with TRBD1 as a possible D gene (5 bases). This CDR3 region has 14 residues. V gave up 6 bases and J gave up 0 bases, with 10 bases separating them. CDR1 ENHRY and CDR2 SYGVKD come from the germline V gene. CDR3 amino acids: CAISEDISTDTQYF. CDR3 coding DNA: TGTGCCATCAGCGAGGACATTAGCACAGATACGCAGTATTTT.

The V and J genes are TRBV19 and TRBJ1-4; D not certain. Trimming stripped 2 bases from V and 0 bases from J, with 13 bases between. CDR1 and CDR2 from the germline V gene are LNHDA and SQIVND (reference sequence). This CDR3 region has 17 residues. CDR3 protein: CASSISGSSATNEKLFF. CDR3 sequence (DNA): TGTGCCAGTAGTATAAGTGGTAGTTCCGCAACTAATGAAAAACTGTTTTTT.

The gene calls are TRBV29-1 and TRBJ1-2; the D gene is possibly TRBD1 (5 bases). The V gene lost 4 bases and the J gene lost 0 bases, with 12 bases spanning the gap. Germline V gene lookup returns CDR1 SQVTM and CDR2 ANQGSEA. The CDR3 runs 14 residues. This chain's CDR3 is CSVGQAGPNYGYTF. CDR3 coding DNA: TGCAGCGTTGGGCAAGCAGGGCCTAACTATGGCTACACCTTC. The full variable domain, completed using reference TRBV29-1 and TRBJ1-2, is SAVISQKPSRDICQRGTSLTIQCQVDSQVTMMFWYRQQPGQSLTLIATANQGSEATYESGFVIDKFPISRPNLTFSTLTVSNMSPEDSSIYLCSVGQAGPNYGYTFGSGTRLTVV.

The chain uses TRBV11-2 and TRBJ2-2, with 8 bases lining up with TRBD1. The CDR3 contains 16 residues. Looked up from germline, CDR1 is SGHAT and CDR2 is FQNNGV. V shed 5 bases and J 4 bases; nucleotides not matched to a gene: 9. CDR3 protein: CASSPQGVVGTGELFF. The CDR3 nucleotides are TGTGCCAGCAGCCCACAGGGGGTAGTAGGCACCGGGGAGCTGTTTTTT.

The chain uses TRBV7-9 and TRBJ2-3; D unclear. This CDR3 is 16 amino acids long. Trimming stripped 5 bases from V and 5 bases from J, with 20 bases between. Looked up from germline, CDR1 is SEHNR and CDR2 is FQNEAQ (reference sequence). In nucleotides, the CDR3 is TGTGCCAGCAGCCACGGTAAAAGTCTGGTAGAAGATACGCAGTATTTT. Its protein is CASSHGKSLVEDTQYF.

This rearrangement joins TRBV7-9 to TRBJ2-2; D perhaps matches TRBD1 (5 bases). V lost 5 bases and J lost 9, with 16 bases in between. The CDR3 consists of 14 residues. Germline values: CDR1 SEHNR, CDR2 FQNEAQ (reference sequence). Written as DNA, the CDR3 is TGTGCCAGCAGCCGGCCAGGGCTCTCCCGGGAGCTGTTTTTT. Translating it yields CASSRPGLSRELFF. Complete variable domain (other parts from reference TRBV7-9 and TRBJ2-2): DTGVSQNPRHKITKRGQNVTFRCDPISEHNRLYWYRQTLGQGPEFLTYFQNEAQLEKSRLLSDRFSAERPKGSFSTLEIQRTEQGDSAMYLCASSRPGLSRELFFGEGSRLTVL.

The V gene is TRBV27, the J gene TRBJ2-5; D may be TRBD2 (5 bases). Germline V gives CDR1 MNHEY, CDR2 SMNVEV (reference sequence). The CDR3 consists of 17 residues. V was shortened by 2 bases and J by 5 bases, with 21 bases between the two germline ends. CDR3 in DNA: TGTGCCAGCAGTTTAGGGCCTCTTGGACGCCGCGGGGAGACCCAGTACTTC. Protein sequence: CASSLGPLGRRGETQYF.

This chain uses TRBV5-1 with TRBJ2-1; 9 bases match TRBD2. The length of the CDR3 is 15 residues. With V trimmed by 0 bases and J by 2 bases, 0 bases remained unmatched. The germline CDR1 and CDR2 sequences are SGHRS and YFSETQ. CDR3 sequence: CASSLGLAAYNEQFF. As DNA, the CDR3 is TGCGCCAGCAGCTTGGGACTAGCGGCCTACAATGAGCAGTTCTTC.

The V and J genes are TRBV9 and TRBJ1-3; 8 bases match TRBD1. Germline V gene data show CDR1 as SGDLS and CDR2 as YYNGEE. The J segment lost 1 base and the V segment lost 2 bases, leaving 5 bases of the junction unmatched. This CDR3 has 16 amino acids. This chain's CDR3 is CASSVAGGSSGNTIYF. CDR3 coding DNA: TGTGCCAGCAGCGTCGCAGGGGGCTCATCTGGAAACACCATATATTTT.

The V gene is TRBV4-3, the J gene TRBJ2-1, with 11 bases aligning to TRBD2. After removal of 8 bases from V and 4 bases from J, the junction contained 7 bases not matched to a gene. Germline V gene lookup returns CDR1 LGHNA and CDR2 YSLEER. CDR3 length equals 15 residues. The CDR3 nucleotides are TGCGCCAGCGGTATTGGGACTAGCGGATACAATGAGCAGTTCTTC. Translating gives CASGIGTSGYNEQFF.